The next 9 T cell receptor beta chains were all read from a single sample in a study of shared clonotypes between healthy human individuals. TCRdb's table, derived via immunoSEQ multiplex PCR, lists solely in-frame clones and lacks some. The sample consists of over 850,000 clones, approximately 80% of them appearing once. Sequenced sample: memory CD4+ T cells from PBMCs. The subset: CD45RA-negative fraction. The receptors stem from a man younger than 35 in good health. Some clones in this sample may be carry-over from other donors' samples.

The chain employs TRBV28 and TRBJ1-1; 7 bases agree with TRBD1. Germline V gene data show CDR1 as MDHEN and CDR2 as SYDVKM. V lost 5 bases and J lost 0; bases outside the gene matches: 12. The CDR3 has 17 residues. CDR3 nucleotide sequence: TGTGCCAGCAGTATTAATAAACTGGGACAGCTGAACACTGAAGCTTTCTTT. Translating gives CASSINKLGQLNTEAFF.

This chain connects TRBV2 to TRBJ1-1; no definite D call. V dropped 6 bases and J dropped 0 bases, with 8 bases sitting between them. The CDR3 runs to 13 residues. Germline V CDR1 and CDR2: SNHLY, FYNNEI. CDR3 region: CASRQEVNTEAFF. The CDR3, as DNA: TGTGCCAGCAGGCAAGAGGTGAACACTGAAGCTTTCTTT.

The rearrangement links TRBV18 to TRBJ1-3; possibly TRBD1 for D (6 bases). This CDR3 region has 15 residues. Trimming shortened V by 4 bases and J by 0 bases, and 10 bases separated the two germline ends. Per germline, CDR1 KGHSH and CDR2 LQKENI. CDR3 protein: CASSRGGPSGNTIYF. The CDR3 DNA follows: TGTGCCAGCTCACGTGGGGGCCCCTCTGGAAACACCATATATTTT.

The chain carries TRBV4-2 and TRBJ2-6, with 9 bases lining up with TRBD1. CDR3 length: 18 residues. The germline CDR1 and CDR2 sequences are LGHNA and YNFKEQ. The J segment lost 2 bases and the V segment lost 4 bases, leaving 9 bases of the junction unmatched. CDR3: CASSPRTGADTGANVLTF. The CDR3, as DNA: TGTGCCAGCAGCCCGAGGACAGGGGCCGATACTGGGGCCAACGTCCTGACTTTC.

V and J are TRBV5-3 and TRBJ2-7, with D perhaps matching TRBD1 or TRBD2 (5 bases each). TRBV5-3 is noted as an ORF with a role that remains uncertain. The CDR3 spans 16 residues. Trimming removed 1 base at V and 4 bases at J, with 18 bases between. The CDR3 DNA reads TGTGCCAGAAGCTTGTACAGCCGAGGGGATTCTTACGAGCAGTACTTC. This sequence encodes CARSLYSRGDSYEQYF.

The V call is TRBV6-1, the J call TRBJ2-7; 7 bases line up with TRBD1. The CDR3 is 16 amino acids. Losses at the gene ends were 2 bases for V and 4 bases for J; bases not matched to a gene: 11. CDR1 and CDR2 (germline): MNHNS, SASEGT. CDR3 DNA: TGTGCCAGCAGTGAACGGCAGACAGACAGGGCGTACGAGCAGTACTTC. As protein: CASSERQTDRAYEQYF.

The CDR3 sequence is CSARTSGLGTDTQYF. The CDR3 DNA reads as TGCAGCGCCCGGACTAGCGGGTTGGGCACAGATACGCAGTATTTT. V gene TRBV29-1 combines with J gene TRBJ2-3, with 11 bases fitting TRBD2. The CDR3 spans 15 residues. Trimming cost V 7 bases and J 1 base; bases outside gene matches: 7. Per germline, CDR1 SQVTM and CDR2 ANQGSEA.

V gene TRBV30 combines with J gene TRBJ1-6; a possible D gene is TRBD1 (5 bases). The germline gives CDR1 GTSNPN, CDR2 SVGIG (reference sequence). The CDR3 runs 16 residues. Trimming took 0 bases from V and 1 from J, leaving 10 bases between them. As DNA, the CDR3 is TGTGCCTGGAGTGTAAACGGGGCATCCTATAATTCACCCCTCCACTTT. This translates into CAWSVNGASYNSPLHF.

Only one count was recorded for this clone. The rearrangement links TRBV19 to TRBJ2-1, with unresolved D. V was trimmed by 6 bases and J by 8 bases, leaving 8 bases between them. The CDR3 is 11 amino acids. Germline V gene data show CDR1 as LNHDA and CDR2 as SQIVND (reference sequence). The CDR3 region has the DNA TGTGCCAGTAGCGGAAGACATGAGCAGTTCTTC. This codes for CASSGRHEQFF.